Below are 27 T cell receptor beta chains sequenced from a single sample in a study of PD-1 blockade in classical Hodgkin lymphoma. Time point meaning: cycle 4 day 1 (C4D1), after about 6 weeks of nivolumab. Every one of the patients relapsed after autologous stem cell transplantation (brentuximab vedotin exposure was variable). Method: immunoSEQ multiplex PCR; TCRdb's copy keeps in-frame clones and lacks some. The table shows about 28,000 clones, with about 82% occurring only once. This material consisted of peripheral blood mononuclear cells (PBMCs), taken before the fourth cycle of nivolumab. The receptors come from a human donor with classical Hodgkin lymphoma.

This sequence joins TRBV6-1 and TRBJ2-2, with 8 bases lining up with TRBD1. Germline V CDR1 and CDR2: MNHNS, SASEGT. CDR3 size: 15 residues. Unmatched junction bases numbered 8, after V lost 8 bases and J lost 3 bases. CDR3 residues: CASPKDRVDTGELFF. CDR3 bases: TGTGCCAGCCCCAAGGACAGGGTTGACACCGGGGAGCTGTTTTTT.

This clone was found a few times. This chain joins TRBV6-1 and TRBJ2-1; D remains unclear. V was clipped by 10 bases and J by 0 bases, with 13 bases between them. Germline CDR1 MNHNS, CDR2 SASEGT. CDR3 length: 14 amino acids. DNA for the CDR3: TGTGCCACCAACCGCGCGAGCTCCTACAATGAGCAGTTCTTC. This encodes CATNRASSYNEQFF.

This chain joins TRBV19 and TRBJ2-3; D is possibly TRBD1 or TRBD2 (5 bases each). Trimming stripped 9 bases from V and 0 bases from J, with 16 bases between. CDR3 length equals 15 residues. Per the germline V gene, CDR1 is LNHDA and CDR2 is SQIVND (reference sequence). The CDR3 bases are TGTGCCAGCAAGGATACCGGGGCCAGCACAGATACGCAGTATTTT. Translated: CASKDTGASTDTQYF.

The V and J genes are TRBV9 and TRBJ2-4, with D perhaps matching TRBD2 (6 bases). Trimming removed 4 bases at V and 0 bases at J, with 14 bases between. The length of the CDR3 is 16 residues. The germline V gene has CDR1 SGDLS and CDR2 YYNGEE. The CDR3 bases are TGTGCCAGCAGCCCCAGAATGGGACTAGCCAAAAACATTCAGTACTTC. Its translation: CASSPRMGLAKNIQYF.

J is TRBJ2-2 and V is TRBV6-5; 9 nucleotides align to TRBD1. After removal of 4 bases from V and 6 bases from J, the junction contained 3 bases not matched to a gene. Germline V gives CDR1 MNHEY, CDR2 SVGAGI. The CDR3 loop spans 14 amino acids. The CDR3 spells CASSFTGGPGELFF. The CDR3 nucleotides read TGTGCCAGCAGTTTCACAGGGGGCCCCGGGGAGCTGTTTTTT.

In its sample, this clone was seen a few times. The V call is TRBV6-5, the J call TRBJ2-1; D is possibly TRBD2 (6 bases). The CDR3 spans 15 residues. The V and J ends lost 1 base and 8 bases respectively, with 15 bases between them. Germline values: CDR1 MNHEY, CDR2 SVGAGI. The DNA of the CDR3 is TGTGCCAGCAGTTACTTGCGGGAATATCTATATGAGCAGTTCTTC. It yields the protein CASSYLREYLYEQFF.

The rearrangement links TRBV29-1 to TRBJ1-4; no reliable D call. V dropped 7 bases and J dropped 5 bases, with 14 bases sitting between them. This CDR3 spans 13 amino acids. From germline, CDR1 is SQVTM and CDR2 ANQGSEA. This CDR3 reads CSAKGVSNEKLFF. CDR3 bases: TGCAGCGCCAAAGGTGTTTCAAATGAAAAACTGTTTTTT.

This clone occurred once. The rearrangement joins TRBV4-2 to TRBJ2-5, with D perhaps matching TRBD1 (5 bases). CDR3 length: 15 amino acids. The germline V gene encodes CDR1 LGHNA and CDR2 YNFKEQ. The germline V and J ends were trimmed by 1 base and 2 bases, with 11 bases remaining between them. As DNA, the CDR3 is TGTGCCAGCAGCCAAGCAGGGCAGAAACAAGAGACCCAGTACTTC. Its protein is CASSQAGQKQETQYF.

The chain joins TRBV6-4 to TRBJ2-1, with 9 bases lining up with TRBD2. Germline V gene sequence: CDR1 MRHNA, CDR2 SNTAGT. This CDR3 comprises 15 residues. Trimming removed 2 bases from V and 3 bases from J; junction bases left unmatched: 2. The CDR3 nucleotides read TGTGCCAGCAGTGACGAGACTAGCGGCTACAATGAGCAGTTCTTC. Translation gives CASSDETSGYNEQFF.

V and J are TRBV27 and TRBJ2-1; tentatively, D is TRBD1 (6 bases). The CDR3 length is 15 residues. Germline lookup yields CDR1 MNHEY and CDR2 SMNVEV (reference sequence). V was clipped by 7 bases and J by 4 bases, with 17 bases between them. The CDR3 DNA follows: TGTGCCAGCACCCTCCAGGGGACAAAGTACAATGAGCAGTTCTTC. It translates to CASTLQGTKYNEQFF.

The chain uses TRBV7-2 and TRBJ2-3; D gene ambiguous. Trimming took off 3 bases at V and 2 bases at J, with 15 bases between the two ends. CDR1 and CDR2 from the germline V gene are SGHTA and FQGNSA. The CDR3 is 16 residues long. The CDR3 is CASSFRRTYYTDTQYF. The CDR3 bases are TGTGCCAGCAGCTTTCGGCGGACCTATTACACAGATACGCAGTATTTT.

The CDR3 spells CASSLGGSSGELFF. CDR3 sequence (DNA): TGTGCCAGCAGCTTAGGAGGGTCAAGCGGGGAGCTGTTTTTT. J is TRBJ2-2 and V is TRBV7-7, with a tentative D call TRBD2 (5 bases). Trimming removed 1 base at V and 7 bases at J, with 10 bases between. CDR1 SSHAT and CDR2 FNYEAQ come from the germline V gene (reference sequence). This CDR3 is 14 amino acids long. The full variable domain, with the rest looked up from reference TRBV7-7 and TRBJ2-2, is GAGVSQSPRYKVTKRGQDVTLRCDPISSHATLYWYQQALGQGPEFLTYFNYEAQPDKSGLPSDRFSAERPEGSISTLTIQRTEQRDSAMYRCASSLGGSSGELFFGEGSRLTVL.

This clone was seen more than once but under ten times. The CDR3 coding sequence is TGTGCCAGCAGTGAGGGGAACACCGGGGAGCTGTTTTTT. The encoded protein is CASSEGNTGELFF. The J gene is TRBJ2-2, the V gene TRBV28; TRBD2 is a possible D gene (5 bases). The CDR3 has 13 amino acids. The germline V gene has CDR1 MDHEN and CDR2 SYDVKM. Trimming stripped 5 bases from V and 1 base from J, with 5 bases between.

This clone is labeled as medium-sized. The rearrangement joins TRBV14 to TRBJ2-1; D is unclear. Trimming took 6 bases from V and 6 from J, leaving 9 bases between them. CDR3 length equals 12 residues. Germline assignment: CDR1 SGHDN and CDR2 FVKESK. CDR3 nucleotides: TGTGCCAGCAGTTTAGGCGGCAATGAGCAGTTCTTC. Translation: CASSLGGNEQFF.

The chain recombines TRBV28 with TRBJ1-2; no reliable D call. The CDR3 is made up of 12 amino acids. The ends were cut back, 7 bases at V and 7 bases at J, with 13 bases in the middle. Germline CDR1 MDHEN, CDR2 SYDVKM. This CDR3 is CASTYEKGGYTF. The CDR3 DNA reads as TGTGCCAGCACCTACGAGAAGGGTGGCTACACCTTC.

The chain couples TRBV6-1 to TRBJ2-7; TRBD1 agrees at 8 bases. V dropped 9 bases and J dropped 3; count of bases not matched to a gene: 1. CDR1 MNHNS and CDR2 SASEGT come from the germline V gene. CDR3 size: 11 residues. As DNA, the CDR3 is TGTGCCAGACAGGGGGGCTACGAGCAGTACTTC. It encodes CARQGGYEQYF.

This sequence joins TRBV7-6 and TRBJ2-5; tentative D call: TRBD1 (6 bases). The V and J ends lost 5 bases and 2 bases respectively, with 15 bases between them. The CDR3 loop spans 15 amino acids. From germline, CDR1 is SGHVS and CDR2 FNYEAQ. CDR3 DNA: TGTGCCAGCAGCACTCGGGACATTAAACAAGAGACCCAGTACTTC. Protein product: CASSTRDIKQETQYF.

This rearrangement joins TRBV6-6 to TRBJ1-1, with a tentative D call TRBD1 (6 bases). Germline-derived CDR1 and CDR2 are MNHNY and SVGAGI (reference sequence). V was cut by 6 bases and J by 8 bases, with 13 bases left in between. This CDR3 contains 12 residues. The CDR3 sequence is CASRSLTGEAFF. In DNA form, the CDR3 reads TGTGCCAGCAGATCTTTGACAGGAGAAGCTTTCTTT.

The chain employs TRBV7-9 and TRBJ1-4, with 8 bases that match TRBD1. V was clipped by 6 bases and J by 8 bases; unmatched bases: 5. Germline lookup yields CDR1 SEHNR and CDR2 FQNEAQ (reference sequence). The CDR3 consists of 13 residues. The CDR3 loop reads CASRQPGGEKLFF. The CDR3 DNA is TGTGCCAGCAGGCAACCAGGGGGCGAAAAACTGTTTTTT.

The chain joins TRBV7-6 to TRBJ2-7; the match to TRBD1 covers 9 bases. CDR3 length: 15 residues. Germline V gene data show CDR1 as SGHVS and CDR2 as FNYEAQ. The J segment lost 3 bases and the V segment lost 1 base, leaving 4 bases of the junction unmatched. The CDR3 DNA is TGTGCCAGCAGCTTAGGATCGGGACAGGGCTACGAGCAGTACTTC. Translating it yields CASSLGSGQGYEQYF.

The J gene is TRBJ1-5, the V gene TRBV28; TRBD1 is a possible D gene (6 bases). Trimming shortened V by 8 bases and J by 6 bases, and 11 bases separated the two germline ends. The germline V gene encodes CDR1 MDHEN and CDR2 SYDVKM. The CDR3 contains 12 residues. In DNA, the CDR3 is TGTGCCAGCGGTCAGGGGTCTCAGCCCCAGCATTTT. Translated: CASGQGSQPQHF.

The rearrangement joins TRBV13 to TRBJ2-7; tentatively, D is TRBD2 (6 bases). Germline CDR1 reads PRHDT; CDR2 reads FYEKMQ (reference sequence). The CDR3 has 14 residues. Trimming took 4 bases from V and 3 from J, leaving 13 bases between them. The CDR3 nucleotides read TGTGCCAGCAGCTCCGACGGACTAAACTACGAGCAGTACTTC. Translation: CASSSDGLNYEQYF.

The chain links TRBV4-1 to TRBJ1-5; no clear D. The V end lost 0 bases, the J end lost 7 bases, and 13 bases lay between the germline ends. CDR1 and CDR2 from the germline V gene are MGHRA and YSYEKL. The CDR3 spans 15 residues. This CDR3 is CASSQDTIVGQPQHF. Here the CDR3 DNA reads TGCGCCAGCAGCCAAGATACTATCGTGGGGCAGCCCCAGCATTTT.

The V and J genes are TRBV25-1 and TRBJ2-1; no clear D gene. There are 12 residues in the CDR3. Germline assignment: CDR1 MGHDK and CDR2 SYGVNS. Trimming pared 4 bases from V and 8 bases from J, leaving 9 bases between. Here the CDR3 reads CASSVMTDEQFF. CDR3 nucleotides: TGTGCCAGCAGTGTGATGACCGATGAGCAGTTCTTC.

This sequence joins TRBV15 and TRBJ2-7; 11 bases match TRBD2. J was trimmed by 8 bases and V by 4 bases; bases with no gene match: 10. The CDR3 has 15 residues. Germline values: CDR1 LNHNV, CDR2 YYDKDF (reference sequence). CDR3 protein: CATSIAGGGEVKQYF. CDR3 coding DNA: TGTGCCACCAGCATAGCGGGAGGGGGGGAGGTGAAGCAGTACTTC.

This rearrangement joins TRBV19 to TRBJ2-3, with 7 bases that match TRBD2. CDR1 and CDR2 from the germline V gene are LNHDA and SQIVND (reference sequence). Trimming cost V 4 bases and J 4 bases; bases outside gene matches: 5. The CDR3 contains 14 residues. Here the CDR3 DNA reads TGTGCCAGTAGTACCCGGGACTATTCAGATACGCAGTATTTT. Its translation: CASSTRDYSDTQYF.

The V call is TRBV6-1, the J call TRBJ1-2; D might be TRBD1 (6 bases). The CDR3 is made up of 12 amino acids. The germline CDR1 and CDR2 sequences are MNHNS and SASEGT. The V end was cut by 8 bases, the J end by 8 bases, with 15 bases between. CDR3 nucleotide sequence: TGTGCCAGCGGCCGGGACAACGTGGGCTACACCTTC. Protein: CASGRDNVGYTF.